The present T cell receptor (beta chain) was sequenced within a study of shared T cell receptors in the human thymus (dated by TCRdb to the early 2020s). Turning to the overall study: The study investigated the way shared, self-reactive T-cell receptor alpha chains are produced in the human thymus.

Trimming removed 4 bases from V and 1 base from J, leaving 4 bases between the germline ends. From its cysteine to its phenylalanine, the CDR3 spans 11 amino acids. Solely the CDR3 DNA is kept, with 33 bases framed from the first base. CDR1 and CDR2, per the germline V gene (reference sequence), are GTSNPN and SVGIG. Concerning this clone: No antigen is known for it. No much larger clone is present one base from it, and per-base qualities are unavailable.

Receptor libraries were prepared by the immunoSEQ multiplex PCR assay. Here the immuneACCESS table is served through TCRdb, limited to in-frame sequences with V and J called. Missing clones are a known gap in these copies; in checked studies unresolved V genes cover under half, and the rest lacks a known reason. The sample profile shows about 710,000 clones; approximately 89% of them were found once. Roughly 0.0094% of the sample lies in the top ten. The same data also went into a second study, on human thymus T cells. Taken from the second paper: In Finland, the donors were immunologically healthy infants who were having open corrective cardiac surgery for congenital heart defects. Thymus tissue was obtained as surgical resects removed during corrective cardiac surgery. Both the thymic and the peripheral blood repertoires appeared to show biased V and J gene segment usage. The related research reported highly overlapping thymic TCR repertoires among unrelated individuals. The study characterized TCR alpha and beta repertoires from roughly eight infant thymus samples and a few related peripheral blood samples. Donor ages ranged from roughly 7 to 250 days, and the cohort comprised five to seven male and a couple of female infants. Thymocytes were released mechanically from tissue and stored at -70 °C as pellets of 10-30 million cells. A QIAsymphony instrument was used to extract genomic DNA from the frozen cell pellets. The immunoSEQ multiplex PCR assay was used to amplify the TCRB and TCRAD loci from a standardized amount of quality-controlled genomic DNA. Amplicons spanned the V(D)J region at a length sufficient to cover the CDR3 and identify V and J genes. Amplicon sequencing was performed on an Illumina platform through the commercial immunoSEQ service. Primer bias and sequencing errors were corrected as previously described, and TCRAD and TCRB were defined on the basis of the IMGT database. immunoSEQ Analyzer 3.0 and VDJTools were used for repertoire analysis, which covered basic statistics, V/J segment usage, diversity estimates, rarefaction and pairwise overlap. To estimate diversity, the Chao1, ChaoE, Efron-Thisted, Shannon and inverse Simpson indices were applied, and diversity was also estimated on datasets down-sampled to the smallest sample. Repertoire overlap used strict matching of CDR3 nucleotide sequence, V gene and J gene, with Jaccard-based multidimensional scaling clustering. On average, around 810,000 unique TCRB clonotypes were obtained from thymus samples, compared with around 78,000 from blood samples.

Sequencing input: thymocytes. The V and J genes are TRBV30 and TRBJ1-1; a confident D gene designation cannot be given. The source is a boy younger than two with a congenital heart defect. Donor details come from another sample of the same person, matched by shared clones. The CDR3 region: CAWIRNTEAFF. In nucleotides, the sequence is TGTGCCTGGATTAGGAACACTGAAGCTTTCTTT.